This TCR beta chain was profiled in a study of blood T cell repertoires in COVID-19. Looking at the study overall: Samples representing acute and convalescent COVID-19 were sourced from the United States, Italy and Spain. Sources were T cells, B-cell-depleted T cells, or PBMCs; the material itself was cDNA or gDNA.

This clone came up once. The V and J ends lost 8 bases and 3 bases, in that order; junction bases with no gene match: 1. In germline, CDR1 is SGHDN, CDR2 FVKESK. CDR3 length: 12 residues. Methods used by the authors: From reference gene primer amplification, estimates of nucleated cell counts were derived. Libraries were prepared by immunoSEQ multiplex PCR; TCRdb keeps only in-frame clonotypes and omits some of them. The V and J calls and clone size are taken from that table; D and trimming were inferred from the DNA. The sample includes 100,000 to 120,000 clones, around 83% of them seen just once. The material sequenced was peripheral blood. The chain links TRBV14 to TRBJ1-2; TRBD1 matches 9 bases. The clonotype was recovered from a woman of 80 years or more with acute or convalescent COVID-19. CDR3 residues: CASRDRDYGYTF. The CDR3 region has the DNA TGTGCCAGCCGGGACAGGGACTATGGCTACACCTTC.